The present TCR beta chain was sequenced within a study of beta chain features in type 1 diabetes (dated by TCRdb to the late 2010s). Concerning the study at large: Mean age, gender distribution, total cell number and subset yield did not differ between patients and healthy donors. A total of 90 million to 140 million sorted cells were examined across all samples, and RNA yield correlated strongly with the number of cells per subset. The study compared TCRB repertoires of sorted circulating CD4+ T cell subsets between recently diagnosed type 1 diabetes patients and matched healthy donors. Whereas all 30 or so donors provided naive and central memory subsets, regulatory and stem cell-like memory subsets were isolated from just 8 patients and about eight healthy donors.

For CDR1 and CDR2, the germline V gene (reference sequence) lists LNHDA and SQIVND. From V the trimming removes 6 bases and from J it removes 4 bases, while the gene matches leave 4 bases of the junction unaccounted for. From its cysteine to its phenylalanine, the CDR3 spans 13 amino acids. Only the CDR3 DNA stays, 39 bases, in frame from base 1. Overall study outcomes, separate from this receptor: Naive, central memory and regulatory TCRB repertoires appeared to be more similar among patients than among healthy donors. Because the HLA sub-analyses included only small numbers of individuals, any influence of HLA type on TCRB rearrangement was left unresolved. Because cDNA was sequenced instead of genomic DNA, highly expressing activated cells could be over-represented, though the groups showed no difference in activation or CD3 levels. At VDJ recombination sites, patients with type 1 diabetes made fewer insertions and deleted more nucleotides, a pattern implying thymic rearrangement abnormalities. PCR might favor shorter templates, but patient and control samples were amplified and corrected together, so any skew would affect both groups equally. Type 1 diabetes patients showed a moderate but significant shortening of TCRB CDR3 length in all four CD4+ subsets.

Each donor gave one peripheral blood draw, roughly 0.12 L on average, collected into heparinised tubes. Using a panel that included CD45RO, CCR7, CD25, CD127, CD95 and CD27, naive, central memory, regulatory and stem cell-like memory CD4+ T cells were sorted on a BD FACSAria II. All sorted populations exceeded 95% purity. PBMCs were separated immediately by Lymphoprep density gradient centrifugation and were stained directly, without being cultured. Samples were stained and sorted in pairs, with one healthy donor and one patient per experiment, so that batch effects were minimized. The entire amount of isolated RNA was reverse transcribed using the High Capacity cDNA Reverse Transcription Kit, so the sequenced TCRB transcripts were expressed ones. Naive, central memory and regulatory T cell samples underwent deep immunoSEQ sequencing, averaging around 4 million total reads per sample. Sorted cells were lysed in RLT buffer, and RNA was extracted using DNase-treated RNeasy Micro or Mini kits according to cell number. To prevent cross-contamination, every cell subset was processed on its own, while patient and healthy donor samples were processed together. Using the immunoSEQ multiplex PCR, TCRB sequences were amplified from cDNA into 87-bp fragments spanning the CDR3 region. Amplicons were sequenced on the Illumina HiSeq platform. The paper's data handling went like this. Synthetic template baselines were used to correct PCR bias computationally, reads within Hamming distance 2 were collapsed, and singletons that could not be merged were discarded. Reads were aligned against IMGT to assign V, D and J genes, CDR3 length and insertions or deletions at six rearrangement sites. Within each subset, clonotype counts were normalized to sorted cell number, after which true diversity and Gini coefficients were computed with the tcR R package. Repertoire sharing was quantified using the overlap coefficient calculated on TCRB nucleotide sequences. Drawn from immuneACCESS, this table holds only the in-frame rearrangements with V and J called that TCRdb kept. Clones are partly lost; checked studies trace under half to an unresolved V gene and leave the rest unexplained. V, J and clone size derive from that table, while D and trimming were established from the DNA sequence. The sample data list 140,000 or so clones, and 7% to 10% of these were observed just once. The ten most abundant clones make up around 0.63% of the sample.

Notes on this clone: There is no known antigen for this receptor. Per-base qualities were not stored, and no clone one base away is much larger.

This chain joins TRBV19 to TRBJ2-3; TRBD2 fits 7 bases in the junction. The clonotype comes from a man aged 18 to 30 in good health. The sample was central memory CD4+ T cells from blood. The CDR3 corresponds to CASRGRAADTQYF. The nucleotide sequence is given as TGTGCCAGTAGGGGGAGGGCAGCAGATACGCAGTATTTT.